The next 7 T cell receptor beta chains were all read from a single sample in a study of CD8+CD57+ T cells in acquired aplastic anemia. TCR beta VDJ and CDR3 were profiled, and genomic DNA was the template. TCRdb passed the reads through MiXCR, listing each CDR3 protein once. The table records about 250,000 distinct CDR3 sequences, around half of them present only once. All patients picked for sequencing had shown, by flow cytometry, an expansion of CD8+CD57+ cells. Material: sorted CD4+, CD8+, or CD8+CD57+ T cells (not recorded which) from PBMCs. Every receptor here comes from a human donor with aplastic anemia.

The chain carries TRBV25-1 and TRBJ2-1, with TRBD2 identical over 7 bases. The CDR3 contains 13 residues. Trimming took 10 bases from V and 3 from J; bases not matched to a gene: 6. CDR1 and CDR2 from the germline V gene are MGHDK and SYGVNS. CDR3 loop: CATWGGDYNEQFF. CDR3 nucleotides: TGTGCCACTTGGGGGGGAGACTACAATGAGCAGTTCTTC.

The count of this clonotype is one. Since a much larger clone is just one base distant, this may be a read error. This chain uses TRBV4-2 with TRBJ2-7; TRBD2 might be the D (6 bases). The CDR3 loop spans 13 amino acids. Germline V gives CDR1 LGHNA, CDR2 YNFKEQ. DNA for the CDR3: TGTGCCAGCAGCTACCCCGGGAGATACGAGCGGTACTTC. Translated: CASSYPGRYERYF.

This clonotype was counted at least ten times. J is TRBJ2-7 and V is TRBV20-1; TRBD2 aligns across 8 bases. The trim removed 0 bases at V and 4 bases at J, leaving 5 bases unmatched. The germline CDR1 and CDR2 sequences are DFQATT and SNEGSKA (reference sequence). The CDR3 runs to 14 residues. CDR3 nucleotide sequence: TGCAGTGCTAGAGATGGGGTAGCGGGATACGAGCAGTACTTC. It encodes CSARDGVAGYEQYF.

This clonotype was seen repeatedly, ten times or more. V gene TRBV10-1 combines with J gene TRBJ2-1, with TRBD2 matching over 9 bases. The V gene end was trimmed by 3 bases and the J gene end by 6 bases; junction bases not matched to a gene: 9. CDR1 and CDR2 (germline): WNHNN, SYGVQD (reference sequence). The CDR3 sequence is 16 residues long. The CDR3, as DNA: TGCGCCAGCAGTGACAAAGGGCTAGCGGGAACCAATGAGCAGTTCTTC. It yields the protein CASSDKGLAGTNEQFF.

This clonotype was seen more than once but under ten times. The chain recombines TRBV7-8 with TRBJ2-1; 9 bases align to TRBD1. The J segment lost 5 bases and the V segment lost 0 bases, leaving 11 bases of the junction unmatched. CDR3 length: 18 residues. Germline-derived CDR1 and CDR2 are SGHVS and FQNEAQ. The CDR3 region is CASSLAVRTGTGHNEQFF. The CDR3 region has the DNA TGTGCCAGCAGCTTAGCGGTCCGGACCGGGACAGGGCACAATGAGCAGTTCTTC.

This clonotype appeared many times. V usage is TRBV29-1 and J usage is TRBJ2-7; possibly TRBD1 for D (6 bases). Deletions cut 2 bases from V and 2 bases from J, with 10 bases between. The CDR3 has 13 amino acids. In germline, CDR1 is SQVTM, CDR2 ANQGSEA. CDR3 sequence: CSVERDTPYEQYF. CDR3 DNA: TGCAGCGTTGAAAGGGACACCCCCTACGAGCAGTACTTC.

This clonotype was observed many times. The rearrangement uses TRBV7-9 and TRBJ2-5; 12 bases map to TRBD2. Germline CDR1 SEHNR, CDR2 FQNEAQ (reference sequence). Trimming cost V 3 bases and J 1 base; bases outside gene matches: 6. This CDR3 spans 17 amino acids. CDR3 region: CASSFTGLAGPQETQYF. CDR3 bases: TGTGCCAGCAGCTTTACCGGACTAGCGGGACCCCAAGAGACCCAGTACTTC.